This T cell receptor (beta chain) was recorded in a study of blood T cells in healthy people across ages. Study conclusions and caveats: Possibly confounding the expanded clonotype changes was the fact that donor CMV status was unknown. Among T cells, TCR beta diversity per million cells dropped roughly linearly as age rose.

A few counts support this clonotype. The antigen is undetermined. V dropped 2 bases and J dropped 4; count of bases not matched to a gene: 8. The CDR3 has 16 amino acids. Extraction of total RNA produced a minimum of 5.5 micrograms from each sample. A second PCR of 7 to 11 cycles used a sample-barcoded 5' primer and a J-beta primer mix. Via MiXCR, TCRdb re-called the 5' RACE reads, giving one row per CDR3 protein. The top ten hold approximately 0.71% of the sample, which has around 1,000,000 distinct CDR3 sequences, 25% seen once. The sample also formed part of further work on T cells of mothers and their children.

The chain is built from TRBV12-3 or TRBV12-4 and TRBJ2-3; 8 bases are a match to TRBD2. Sequencing was done on a sample of blood. This receptor was obtained from a girl aged 2 to 10 in good health. This CDR3 reads CASSLQVSGEADTQYF. CDR3 in DNA: TGTGCCAGCAGTTTACAGGTTAGCGGGGAGGCAGATACGCAGTATTTT.